Listed below are T cell receptor beta chains from one sample, sequenced in a study of OX40 agonist ivuxolimab in advanced cancers. The method was immunoSEQ multiplex PCR; TCRdb's version includes in-frame clones alone and lacks a portion of them. The table lists about 73,000 clones, 65% to 90% of them singletons, with 0.6% to 0.8% in the top ten. Specimen: CD4+ or CD8+ T cells sorted from blood, collected in a trial of the OX40 agonist ivuxolimab. Every receptor here comes from an adult with an advanced solid tumor such as melanoma, head and neck, liver or kidney cancer. Each CDR3 is given with its conserved first and last residue. The D gene is left open where the match is weak. Size values are once, few and many counts, or a class for expanded clones, and some rows have none.

abundance | j_gene | v_gene | d_gene | CDR3aa | CDR3nt
NA | TRBJ1-5 | TRBV5-1 | NA | CASSLAGPYSNQPQHF | TGCGCCAGCAGCTTGGCAGGGCCGTATAGCAATCAGCCCCAGCATTTT
NA | TRBJ2-5 | TRBV7-2 | TRBD2 | CASSFNSGVQTQYF | TGTGCCAGCAGCTTCAACAGCGGGGTGCAGACCCAGTACTTC
NA | TRBJ1-1 | TRBV7-2 | NA | CASSLQGDTEAFF | TGTGCCAGCAGCTTACAGGGTGACACTGAAGCTTTCTTT
NA | TRBJ2-7 | TRBV9 | TRBD1 | CASSAKGTGGYEQYF | TGTGCCAGCAGCGCCAAAGGGACAGGGGGGTACGAGCAGTACTTC
NA | TRBJ2-5 | TRBV30 | NA | CAWATLGGTQYF | TGTGCCTGGGCGACCTTGGGGGGGACCCAGTACTTC
NA | TRBJ1-3 | TRBV7-6 | NA | CASSFAGAGNTIYF | TGTGCCAGCAGCTTTGCAGGGGCAGGAAACACCATATATTTT
few | TRBJ2-5 | TRBV6-6 | TRBD1 | CASSYFRTGVKETQYF | TGTGCCAGCAGTTACTTTCGGACAGGGGTGAAGGAGACCCAGTACTTC
NA | TRBJ2-5 | TRBV18 | NA | CASSPPTGLETQYF | TGTGCCAGCTCACCACCCACAGGGTTGGAGACCCAGTACTTC
NA | TRBJ2-2 | TRBV9 | NA | CASSVVLENTGELFF | TGTGCCAGCAGCGTCGTCCTCGAGAACACCGGGGAGCTGTTTTTT
NA | TRBJ1-4 | TRBV28 | TRBD1 | CASSLPGYRGEKLFF | TGTGCCAGCAGCCTGCCGGGCTACAGGGGAGAAAAACTGTTTTTT
NA | TRBJ1-1 | TRBV5-1 | NA | CASSRAPGDTEAFF | TGCGCCAGCAGCAGGGCCCCAGGGGACACTGAAGCTTTCTTT
NA | TRBJ2-5 | TRBV11-2 | NA | CASSYRPLETQYF | TGTGCCAGCAGTTATCGGCCTCTAGAGACCCAGTACTTC
NA | TRBJ2-3 | TRBV18 | TRBD1 | CASSQSRDRGRGLNF | TGTGCCAGCTCACAAAGCCGGGACAGGGGTCGGGGCTTGAATTTT
NA | TRBJ1-6 | TRBV7-2 | NA | CATTRQSYNSPLHF | TGTGCCACCACCCGACAGAGTTATAATTCACCCCTCCACTTT
NA | TRBJ2-4 | TRBV9 | NA | CASSPKTGNVAKNIQYF | TGTGCCAGCAGCCCCAAAACAGGGAACGTAGCCAAAAACATTCAGTACTTC
NA | TRBJ1-1 | TRBV18 | NA | CASSPSNLNTEAFF | TGTGCCAGCTCACCCTCTAATCTAAACACTGAAGCTTTCTTT
NA | TRBJ2-2 | TRBV7-2 | NA | CASSKGPSNTGELFF | TGTGCCAGCAGCAAGGGACCGAGTAACACCGGGGAGCTGTTTTTT
NA | TRBJ2-1 | TRBV7-2 | TRBD2 | CASSLRSASGRRDEQFF | TGTGCCAGCAGCCTAAGGTCGGCTAGCGGGAGGCGCGATGAGCAGTTCTTC
NA | TRBJ1-6 | TRBV2 | NA | CASSPWTEGSPLHF | TGTGCCAGCAGCCCCTGGACAGAGGGTTCACCCCTCCACTTT
once | TRBJ2-3 | TRBV5-4 | TRBD2 | CASSLESRGDGTDTQYF | TGTGCCAGCAGCTTGGAGTCGCGGGGGGACGGCACAGATACGCAGTATTTT
NA | TRBJ2-3 | TRBV27 | TRBD2 | CASTAWDRGGTDTQYF | TGTGCCAGCACCGCATGGGACCGGGGAGGGACAGATACGCAGTATTTT
NA | TRBJ2-1 | TRBV9 | TRBD2 | CASSVDAQRGRNEQFF | TGTGCCAGCAGCGTAGACGCCCAGCGGGGTCGGAATGAGCAGTTCTTC
NA | TRBJ1-4 | TRBV5-8 | TRBD1 | CASSLGGQLNEKLFF | TGTGCCAGCAGCTTGGGGGGACAGCTCAATGAAAAACTGTTTTTT
NA | TRBJ2-7 | TRBV27 | NA | CASSRAGGHYEQYF | TGTGCCAGCAGCCGGGCCGGCGGCCACTACGAGCAGTACTTC
NA | TRBJ2-7 | TRBV7-2 | TRBD2 | CASSLSGRTYEQYF | TGTGCCAGCAGCTTATCCGGGAGGACCTACGAGCAGTACTTC
few | TRBJ2-5 | TRBV5-1 | NA | CASRVQSGRETQYF | TGCGCCAGCAGAGTACAGTCGGGGAGGGAGACCCAGTACTTC
once | TRBJ1-4 | TRBV12-5 | NA | CASGQGDANEKLFF | TGTGCTAGTGGACAGGGAGATGCTAATGAAAAACTGTTTTTT
NA | TRBJ2-3 | TRBV9 | NA | CASSVVPADTQYF | TGTGCCAGCAGCGTAGTCCCTGCAGATACGCAGTATTTT
NA | TRBJ2-2 | TRBV7-9 | TRBD2 | CASSRGLAANTGELFF | TGTGCCAGCAGCCGCGGACTAGCAGCGAACACCGGGGAGCTGTTTTTT
once | TRBJ2-7 | TRBV27 | NA | CASSLFYRQDYEQYF | TGTGCCAGCAGTTTATTCTACCGACAGGACTACGAGCAGTACTTC
NA | TRBJ1-2 | TRBV20-1 | NA | CSASHHYGYTF | TGCAGTGCTAGTCACCATTATGGCTACACCTTC